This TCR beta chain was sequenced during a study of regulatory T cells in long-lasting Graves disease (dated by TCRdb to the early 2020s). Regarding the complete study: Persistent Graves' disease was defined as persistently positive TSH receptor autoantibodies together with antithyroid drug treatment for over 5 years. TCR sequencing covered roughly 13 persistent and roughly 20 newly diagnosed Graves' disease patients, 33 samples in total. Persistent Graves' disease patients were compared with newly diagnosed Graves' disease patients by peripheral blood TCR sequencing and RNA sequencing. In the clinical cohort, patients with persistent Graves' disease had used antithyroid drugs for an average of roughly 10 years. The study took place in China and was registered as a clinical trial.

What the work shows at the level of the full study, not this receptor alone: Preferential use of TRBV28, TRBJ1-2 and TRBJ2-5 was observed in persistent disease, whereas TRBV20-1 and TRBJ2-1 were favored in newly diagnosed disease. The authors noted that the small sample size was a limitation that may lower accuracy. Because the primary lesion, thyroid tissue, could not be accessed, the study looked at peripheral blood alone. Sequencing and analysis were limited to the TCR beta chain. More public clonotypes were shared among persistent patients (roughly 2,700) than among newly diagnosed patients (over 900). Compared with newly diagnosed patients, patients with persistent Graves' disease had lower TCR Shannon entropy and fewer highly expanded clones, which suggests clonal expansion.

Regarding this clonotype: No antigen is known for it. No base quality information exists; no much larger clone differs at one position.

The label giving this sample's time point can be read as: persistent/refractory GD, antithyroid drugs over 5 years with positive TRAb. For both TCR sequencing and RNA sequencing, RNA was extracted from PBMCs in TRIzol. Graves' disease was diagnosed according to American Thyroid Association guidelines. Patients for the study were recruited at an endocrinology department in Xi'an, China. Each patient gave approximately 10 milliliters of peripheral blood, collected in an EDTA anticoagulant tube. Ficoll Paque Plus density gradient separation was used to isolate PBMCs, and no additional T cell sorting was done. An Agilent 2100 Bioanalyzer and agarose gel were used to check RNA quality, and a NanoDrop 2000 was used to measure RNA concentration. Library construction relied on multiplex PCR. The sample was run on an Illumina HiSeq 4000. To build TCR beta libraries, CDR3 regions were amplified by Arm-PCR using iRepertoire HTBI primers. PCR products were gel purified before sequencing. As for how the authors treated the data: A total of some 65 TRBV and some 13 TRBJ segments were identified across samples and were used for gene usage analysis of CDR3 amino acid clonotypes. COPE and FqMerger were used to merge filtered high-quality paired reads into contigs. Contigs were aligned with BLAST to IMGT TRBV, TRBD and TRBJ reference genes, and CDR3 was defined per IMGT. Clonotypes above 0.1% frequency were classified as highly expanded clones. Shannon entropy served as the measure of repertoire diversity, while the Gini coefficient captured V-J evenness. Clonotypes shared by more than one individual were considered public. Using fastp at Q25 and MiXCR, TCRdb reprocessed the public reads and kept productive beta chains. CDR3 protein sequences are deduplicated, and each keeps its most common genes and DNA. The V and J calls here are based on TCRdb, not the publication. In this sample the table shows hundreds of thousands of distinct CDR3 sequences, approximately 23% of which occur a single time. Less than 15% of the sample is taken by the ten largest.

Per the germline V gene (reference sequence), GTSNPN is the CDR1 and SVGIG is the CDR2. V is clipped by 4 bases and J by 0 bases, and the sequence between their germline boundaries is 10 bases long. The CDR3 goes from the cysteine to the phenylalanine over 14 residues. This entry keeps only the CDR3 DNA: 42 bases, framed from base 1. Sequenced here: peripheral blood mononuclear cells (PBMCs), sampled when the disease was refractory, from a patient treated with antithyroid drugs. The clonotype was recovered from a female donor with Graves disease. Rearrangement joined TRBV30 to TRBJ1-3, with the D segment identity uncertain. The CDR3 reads CAWMFRSSGNTIYF. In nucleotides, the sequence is TGTGCCTGGATGTTCCGGAGCTCTGGAAACACCATATATTTT.